The next 27 T cell receptor beta chains were all read from a single sample in a study of T cell responses to AZD1222 COVID-19 vaccine. Sequenced by immunoSEQ multiplex PCR; TCRdb stores in-frame clones only, minus some. The repertoire has fewer than 7,000 clones, 80% to 90% of them found once; the top ten carry approximately 15%. The sample in question was peripheral blood, obtained 28 days after the second AZD1222 dose. The receptors derive from an adult who received the AZD1222 COVID-19 vaccine.

This clone was observed a single time. V is TRBV7-3 and J is TRBJ2-7, with TRBD1 matching over 8 bases. The CDR3 spans 13 residues. J gave up 7 bases and V 4 bases, and 6 bases lay outside the gene matches. Germline V gene data show CDR1 as SGHTA and CDR2 as FQGTGA. CDR3 coding DNA: TGTGCCAGCAGCTCCGACAGGGGAGGTGAGCAGTACTTC. Protein product: CASSSDRGGEQYF.

J is TRBJ1-2 and V is TRBV19; 12 bases align to TRBD1. After removal of 7 bases from V and 0 bases from J, the junction contained 6 bases not matched to a gene. The CDR3 loop spans 16 amino acids. Germline V gene data show CDR1 as LNHDA and CDR2 as SQIVND (reference sequence). CDR3 protein: CASNPGQGAPNYGYTF. CDR3 nucleotide sequence: TGTGCCAGTAATCCGGGACAGGGGGCGCCTAACTATGGCTACACCTTC.

The chain uses TRBV7-3 and TRBJ1-4; the D gene is possibly TRBD1 (5 bases). CDR3 length: 13 amino acids. Germline CDR1 reads SGHTA; CDR2 reads FQGTGA. With 5 bases removed from V and 7 bases from J, the gap between germline ends came to 11 bases. CDR3 in DNA: TGTGCCAGCAGCCTCGTTGGGGGTGAAAAACTGTTTTTT. The encoded protein is CASSLVGGEKLFF.

V usage is TRBV7-2 and J usage is TRBJ2-7; D not certain. CDR3 length: 11 residues. CDR1 is SGHTA, CDR2 FQGNSA, per germline. The ends were cut back, 5 bases at V and 4 bases at J, with 6 bases in the middle. The CDR3 nucleotides are TGTGCCAGCAGCCCCAGTTACGAGCAGTACTTC. Translated, it gives CASSPSYEQYF.

This clone was counted a few times. This chain uses TRBV2 with TRBJ2-6; a weak D match, TRBD2 (6 bases). Per the germline V gene, CDR1 is SNHLY and CDR2 is FYNNEI. This CDR3 contains 16 residues. V lost 6 bases and J 2 bases, leaving 14 bases between the germline ends. DNA of the CDR3: TGTGCCAGCAGGGGGGGTACGACGGCTGGGGCCAACGTCCTGACTTTC. Translation gives CASRGGTTAGANVLTF.

This clone has just a few counts. This chain connects TRBV11-2 to TRBJ1-3; maybe TRBD1 (6 bases). CDR1 is SGHAT, CDR2 FQNNGV, per germline. This CDR3 contains 12 residues. The V end lost 1 base, the J end lost 16 bases, and 14 bases lay between the germline ends. The CDR3 protein is CASSLGQDRPYF. CDR3 nucleotide sequence: TGTGCCAGCAGCTTAGGACAGGACCGTCCCTATTTT.

The V and J genes are TRBV7-9 and TRBJ2-1; no clear D. With 8 bases removed from V and 3 bases from J, the gap between germline ends came to 11 bases. Germline V lookup: CDR1 SEHNR, CDR2 FQNEAQ (reference sequence). CDR3 length: 13 amino acids. CDR3 residues: CASQIRRYNEQFF. The CDR3 DNA reads as TGTGCCAGCCAGATTCGGCGCTACAATGAGCAGTTCTTC.

This chain links TRBV18 with TRBJ2-5, with D unclear. This CDR3 region has 15 residues. Germline-derived CDR1 and CDR2 are KGHSH and LQKENI. The ends were cut back, 3 bases at V and 1 base at J, with 12 bases in the middle. Here the CDR3 reads CASSPVIGLQETQYF. The DNA of the CDR3 is TGTGCCAGCTCACCGGTTATTGGGCTCCAAGAGACCCAGTACTTC.

The V gene is TRBV12-3 or TRBV12-4, the J gene TRBJ1-3; no definite D call. This CDR3 region has 12 residues. V was pared by 8 bases and J by 4 bases, with 9 bases between. CDR3 region: CASAPNGNTIYF. Here the CDR3 DNA reads TGTGCCAGCGCCCCGAACGGAAACACCATATATTTT.

V usage is TRBV7-9 and J usage is TRBJ1-5, with TRBD1 matching over 11 bases. V shed 5 bases and J 6 bases; nucleotides not matched to a gene: 6. The CDR3 sequence is 15 residues long. Germline loops: CDR1 SEHNR, CDR2 FQNEAQ (reference sequence). The CDR3 DNA reads as TGTGCCAGCAGCCGGACAGGGGGCGCGGGTCAGCCCCAGCATTTT. Its protein is CASSRTGGAGQPQHF.

This clone has only a few counts. This chain uses TRBV5-1 with TRBJ2-1, with 8 bases matching TRBD2. Per the germline V gene, CDR1 is SGHRS and CDR2 is YFSETQ. Unmatched junction bases numbered 7, after V lost 5 bases and J lost 3 bases. CDR3 length: 15 residues. CDR3 bases: TGCGCCAGCAGAACCGGGACTAGTGGCTACAATGAGCAGTTCTTC. It is translated as CASRTGTSGYNEQFF.

The V gene is TRBV18, the J gene TRBJ2-7; D unresolved. The length of the CDR3 is 12 residues. Germline values: CDR1 KGHSH, CDR2 LQKENI. The V gene lost 3 bases and the J gene lost 4 bases, with 7 bases spanning the gap. CDR3 DNA sequence: TGTGCCAGCTCACCGGCCAATTACGAGCAGTACGTC. Translation gives CASSPANYEQYV.

This clone turned up a few times. This chain joins TRBV4-2 and TRBJ2-1; 7 nucleotides line up with TRBD1. The germline CDR1 and CDR2 sequences are LGHNA and YNFKEQ. V lost 2 bases, J lost 5 bases, and 3 bases stayed unmatched. The CDR3 extends over 14 amino acids. This CDR3 reads CASSQPQGDNEQFF. CDR3 DNA: TGTGCCAGCAGCCAACCCCAGGGGGACAATGAGCAGTTCTTC.

The CDR3 region is CAISTFSGSSYNEQFF. The CDR3 DNA sequence: TGTGCCATCAGTACATTTAGTGGGAGCTCCTACAATGAGCAGTTCTTC. The chain carries TRBV10-3 and TRBJ2-1, with D perhaps matching TRBD2 (5 bases). Trimming pared 5 bases from V and 0 bases from J, leaving 14 bases between. The V gene's germline CDR1 is ENHRY and CDR2 SYGVKD. The CDR3 consists of 16 residues.

The chain joins TRBV28 to TRBJ1-3, with no clear D. This CDR3 has 15 residues. Trimming left V 7 bases short and J 0 bases short, with 13 bases between. Germline CDR1 and CDR2: MDHEN and SYDVKM. CDR3 amino acids: CASTNQVSSGNTIYF. The DNA for the CDR3 is TGTGCCAGCACCAACCAGGTATCCTCTGGAAACACCATATATTTT.

The V and J genes are TRBV10-1 and TRBJ1-1; no firm D call. V was pared by 4 bases and J by 6 bases, with 9 bases between. CDR1 and CDR2 from the germline V gene are WNHNN and SYGVQD (reference sequence). The CDR3 runs 12 residues. The CDR3 DNA reads as TGCGCCAGCAGTGGAGGGTATCCTGAAGCTTTCTTT. The encoded protein is CASSGGYPEAFF.

V is TRBV6-5 and J is TRBJ1-3; D remains ambiguous. In germline, CDR1 is MNHEY, CDR2 SVGAGI. V was trimmed by 5 bases and J by 1 base, leaving 9 bases between them. The CDR3 has 14 amino acids. The CDR3 DNA sequence: TGTGCCAGCAGTCCGAAACATTCTGGAAACACCATATATTTT. It encodes CASSPKHSGNTIYF.

The chain carries TRBV7-3 and TRBJ2-5; a possible D gene is TRBD2 (6 bases). The germline V gene encodes CDR1 SGHTA and CDR2 FQGTGA. The V and J ends lost 5 bases and 3 bases respectively, with 10 bases between them. The CDR3 is 13 residues long. The chain's CDR3 is CASSRTTKETQYF. CDR3 bases: TGTGCCAGCAGCCGGACTACCAAAGAGACCCAGTACTTC.

This clone was observed a handful of times. The CDR3 sequence is CATSRAWDTRDTEAFF. Here the CDR3 DNA reads TGTGCCACCAGCAGAGCTTGGGACACTCGGGACACTGAAGCTTTCTTT. The chain recombines TRBV15 with TRBJ1-1; D possibly corresponds to TRBD1 (6 bases). V lost 1 base and J lost 3, with 15 bases in between. Germline CDR1 is LNHNV and CDR2 is YYDKDF (reference sequence). CDR3 size: 16 residues.

The chain recombines TRBV9 with TRBJ1-2, with D perhaps matching TRBD1 (6 bases). This CDR3 contains 16 residues. Germline V gives CDR1 SGDLS, CDR2 YYNGEE. Trimming took 0 bases from V and 7 from J, leaving 19 bases between them. CDR3 protein: CASSVGGTPTAGGYTF. The CDR3 DNA sequence: TGTGCCAGCAGCGTAGGAGGGACACCCACAGCAGGTGGCTACACCTTC.

The chain recombines TRBV2 with TRBJ1-2; no firm D call. The CDR3 extends over 13 amino acids. Trimming removed 3 bases from V and 5 bases from J, with 10 bases in between. Germline loops: CDR1 SNHLY, CDR2 FYNNEI. The CDR3, as DNA: TGTGCCAGCAGTGAGACCTTTGGGTATGGCTACACCTTC. It translates to CASSETFGYGYTF.

V gene TRBV14 combines with J gene TRBJ2-7, with TRBD1 identical over 9 bases. In germline, CDR1 is SGHDN, CDR2 FVKESK. Germline trimming cut 0 bases from V and 2 bases from J; bases unmatched to any gene: 8. The CDR3 consists of 17 residues. CDR3 DNA: TGTGCCAGCAGCCAAGAAGGGACAGGGATAACCACCTACGAGCAGTACGTC. Translating it yields CASSQEGTGITTYEQYV.

The chain has TRBV24-1 and TRBJ2-3; 8 bases agree with TRBD2. The CDR3 is made up of 17 amino acids. The germline CDR1 and CDR2 sequences are KGHDR and SFDVKD. V shed 4 bases, J shed 2 bases, and the junction held 10 bases outside the gene matches. Here the CDR3 reads CATSDPGSSGVTDTQYF. The DNA for the CDR3 is TGTGCCACCAGTGACCCCGGGAGTAGCGGGGTCACAGATACGCAGTATTTT.

This chain links TRBV6-5 with TRBJ1-6; D unresolved. Trimming removed 5 bases at V and 9 bases at J, with 14 bases between. Germline V gene lookup returns CDR1 MNHEY and CDR2 SVGAGI. CDR3 length: 14 residues. The CDR3 here is CASSPDRASSPLHF. In DNA form, the CDR3 reads TGTGCCAGCAGTCCGGATAGGGCAAGTTCACCCCTCCACTTT.

J is TRBJ2-7 and V is TRBV29-1; 8 bases map to TRBD1. Per germline, CDR1 SQVTM and CDR2 ANQGSEA. Trimming cost V 6 bases and J 6 bases; bases outside gene matches: 7. The CDR3 is 12 amino acids. The CDR3 nucleotides read TGCAGCGTCGCCGACAGGGGTATCGAGCAGTACGTC. Its protein product is CSVADRGIEQYV.

The chain has TRBV5-1 and TRBJ2-5; TRBD2 matches at 8 bases. V shed 4 bases and J 1 base; nucleotides not matched to a gene: 12. CDR1 and CDR2 (germline): SGHRS, YFSETQ. This CDR3 region has 17 residues. The CDR3 loop is CASSLPPAGGPQETQYF. CDR3 DNA sequence: TGCGCCAGCAGCCTCCCCCCTGCGGGGGGCCCCCAAGAGACCCAGTACTTC.

This sequence joins TRBV28 and TRBJ2-2, with unresolved D. V shed 7 bases and J shed 1 base, with 4 bases lying between them. CDR1 and CDR2 (germline): MDHEN, SYDVKM. CDR3 size: 12 residues. CDR3 bases: TGTGCCAGCAAAGAGAACACCGGGGAGCTGTTTTTT. Residues: CASKENTGELFF. Full variable domain (outside the CDR3, taken from reference TRBV28 and TRBJ2-2): DVKVTQSSRYLVKRTGEKVFLECVQDMDHENMFWYRQDPGLGLRLIYFSYDVKMKEKGDIPEGYSVSREKKERFSLILESASTNQTSMYLCASKENTGELFFGEGSRLTVL.